This T cell receptor (beta chain) was found in a study of neurological immune-mediated disorders. This clonotype showed up many times. In TCRdb, the 5' RACE reads were re-called with MiXCR into one record per CDR3 protein. Of about 53,000 distinct CDR3 sequences in the sample, approximately 9.2% were seen once. This sample's time point: longitudinal time-point 3. With V trimmed by 6 bases and J by 8 bases, 6 bases remained unmatched. CDR3 length equals 12 residues. The V gene is TRBV12-3 or TRBV12-4, the J gene TRBJ1-1; 7 nucleotides align to TRBD1. The receptor comes from a woman aged 40 to 50 in good health. Sequenced sample: PBMCs. The CDR3 nucleotides read TGTGCCAGCAGCTTAACAGGGGAGGAAGCTTTCTTT. Translating it yields CASSLTGEEAFF.